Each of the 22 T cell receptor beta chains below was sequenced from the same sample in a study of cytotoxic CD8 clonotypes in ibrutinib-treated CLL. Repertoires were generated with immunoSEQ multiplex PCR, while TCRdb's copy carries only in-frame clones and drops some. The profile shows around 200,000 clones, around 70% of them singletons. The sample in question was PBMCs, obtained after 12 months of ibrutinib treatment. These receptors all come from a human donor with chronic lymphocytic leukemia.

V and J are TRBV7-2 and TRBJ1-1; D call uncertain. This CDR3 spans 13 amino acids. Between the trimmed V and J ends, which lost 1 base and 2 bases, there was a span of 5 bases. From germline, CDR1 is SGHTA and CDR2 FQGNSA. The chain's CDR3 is CASSLVGNTEAFF. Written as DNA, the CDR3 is TGTGCCAGCAGCTTAGTCGGAAACACTGAAGCTTTCTTT.

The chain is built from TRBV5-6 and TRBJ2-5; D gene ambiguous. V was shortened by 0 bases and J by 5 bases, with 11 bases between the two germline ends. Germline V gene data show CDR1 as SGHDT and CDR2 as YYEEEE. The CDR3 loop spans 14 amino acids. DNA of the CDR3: TGTGCCAGCAGCTTGGCCGCGAGTGTGGAGACCCAGTACTTC. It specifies CASSLAASVETQYF.

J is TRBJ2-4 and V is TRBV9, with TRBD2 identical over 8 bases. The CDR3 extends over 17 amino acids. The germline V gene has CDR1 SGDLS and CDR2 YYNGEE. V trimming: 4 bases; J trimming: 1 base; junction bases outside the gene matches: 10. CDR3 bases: TGTGCCAGCAGCCCAGCAGCTAGCGGGTGGGCCAAAAACATTCAGTACTTC. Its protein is CASSPAASGWAKNIQYF.

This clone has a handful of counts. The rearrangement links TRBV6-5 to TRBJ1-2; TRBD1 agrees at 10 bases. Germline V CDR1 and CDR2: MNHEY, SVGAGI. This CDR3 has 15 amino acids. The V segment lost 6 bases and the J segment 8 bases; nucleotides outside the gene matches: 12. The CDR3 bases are TGTGCCAGCAGACCCCCGGGACAGGGGATTGGAGGCTACACCTTC. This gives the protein CASRPPGQGIGGYTF.

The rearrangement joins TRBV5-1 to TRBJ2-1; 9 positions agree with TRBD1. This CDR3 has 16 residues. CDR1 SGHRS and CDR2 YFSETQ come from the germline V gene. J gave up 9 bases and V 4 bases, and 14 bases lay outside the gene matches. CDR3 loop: CASSPGVTGGLSEQFF. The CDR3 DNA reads TGCGCCAGCAGCCCGGGGGTCACAGGGGGCCTAAGTGAGCAGTTCTTC.

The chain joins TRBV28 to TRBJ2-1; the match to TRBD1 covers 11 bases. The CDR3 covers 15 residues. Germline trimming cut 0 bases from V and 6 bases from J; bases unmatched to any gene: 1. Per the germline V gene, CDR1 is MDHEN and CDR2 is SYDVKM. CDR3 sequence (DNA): TGTGCCAGCAGTTTATGGGACAGGGGGCGCAATGAGCAGTTCTTC. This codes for CASSLWDRGRNEQFF.

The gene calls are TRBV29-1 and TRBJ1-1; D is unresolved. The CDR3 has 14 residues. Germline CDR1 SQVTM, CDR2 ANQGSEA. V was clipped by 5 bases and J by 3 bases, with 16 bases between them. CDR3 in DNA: TGCAGCGTTTCGACTTCCGGCCGGGACACTGAAGCTTTCTTT. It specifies CSVSTSGRDTEAFF.

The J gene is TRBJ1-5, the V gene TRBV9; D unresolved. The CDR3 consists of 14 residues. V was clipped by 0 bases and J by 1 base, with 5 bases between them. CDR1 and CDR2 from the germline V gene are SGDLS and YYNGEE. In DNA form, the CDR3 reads TGTGCCAGCAGCGTAGGACCGAGCAATCAGCCCCAGCATTTT. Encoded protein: CASSVGPSNQPQHF.

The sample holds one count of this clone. The CDR3 loop is CASSYGRGAWGEAFF. The CDR3 coding sequence is TGTGCCAGCAGTTACGGCCGGGGGGCGTGGGGTGAAGCTTTCTTT. The rearrangement links TRBV6-5 to TRBJ1-1, with a weak D call TRBD1 (6 bases). The CDR3 has 15 amino acids. V shed 2 bases and J shed 7 bases, with 17 bases lying between them. The germline V gene has CDR1 MNHEY and CDR2 SVGAGI.

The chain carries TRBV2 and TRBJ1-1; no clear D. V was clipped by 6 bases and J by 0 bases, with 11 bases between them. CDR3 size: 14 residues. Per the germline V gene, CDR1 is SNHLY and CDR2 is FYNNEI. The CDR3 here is CASSFRSMNTEAFF. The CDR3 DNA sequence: TGTGCCAGCAGCTTTCGCTCTATGAACACTGAAGCTTTCTTT.

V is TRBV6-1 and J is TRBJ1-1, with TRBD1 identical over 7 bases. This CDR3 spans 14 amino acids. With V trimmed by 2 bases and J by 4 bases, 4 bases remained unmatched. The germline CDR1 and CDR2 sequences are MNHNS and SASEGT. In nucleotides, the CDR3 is TGTGCCAGCAGTGAACAGAGACAGGGCACTGAAGCTTTCTTT. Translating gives CASSEQRQGTEAFF.

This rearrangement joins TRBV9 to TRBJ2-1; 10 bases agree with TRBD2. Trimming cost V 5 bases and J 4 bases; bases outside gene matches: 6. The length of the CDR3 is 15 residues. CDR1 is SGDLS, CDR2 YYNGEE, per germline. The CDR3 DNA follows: TGTGCCAGCAGTGTTAATAGCGGGAGGTACAATGAGCAGTTCTTC. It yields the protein CASSVNSGRYNEQFF.

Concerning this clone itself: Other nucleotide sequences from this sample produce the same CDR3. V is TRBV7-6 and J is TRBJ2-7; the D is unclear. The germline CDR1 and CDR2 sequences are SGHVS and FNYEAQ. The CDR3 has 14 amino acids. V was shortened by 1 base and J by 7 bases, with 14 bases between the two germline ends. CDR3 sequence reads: CASSLDARSWEQYF. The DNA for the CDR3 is TGTGCCAGCAGCTTAGATGCGCGGTCTTGGGAGCAGTACTTC.

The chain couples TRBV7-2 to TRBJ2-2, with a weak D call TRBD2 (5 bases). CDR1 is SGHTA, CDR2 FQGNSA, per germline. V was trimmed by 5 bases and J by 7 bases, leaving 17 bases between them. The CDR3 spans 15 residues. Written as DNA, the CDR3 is TGTGCCAGCAGCATCGGGATATACCCAGGCGGGGAGCTGTTTTTT. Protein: CASSIGIYPGGELFF. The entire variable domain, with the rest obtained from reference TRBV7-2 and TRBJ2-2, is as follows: GAGVSQSPSNKVTEKGKDVELRCDPISGHTALYWYRQSLGQGLEFLIYFQGNSAPDKSGLPSDRFSAERTGGSVSTLTIQRTQQEDSAVYLCASSIGIYPGGELFFGEGSRLTVL.

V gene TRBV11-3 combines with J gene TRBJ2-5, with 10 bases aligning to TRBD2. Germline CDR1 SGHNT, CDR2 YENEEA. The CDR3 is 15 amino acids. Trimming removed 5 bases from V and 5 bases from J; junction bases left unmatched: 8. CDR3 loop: CASSLALAGVETQYF. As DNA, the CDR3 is TGTGCCAGCAGCCTGGCGCTAGCGGGAGTTGAGACCCAGTACTTC. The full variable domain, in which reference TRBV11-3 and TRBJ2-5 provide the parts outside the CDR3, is EAGVVQSPRYKIIEKKQPVAFWCNPISGHNTLYWYLQNLGQGPELLIRYENEEAVDDSQLPKDRFSAERLKGVDSTLKIQPAELGDSAVYLCASSLALAGVETQYFGPGTRLLVL.

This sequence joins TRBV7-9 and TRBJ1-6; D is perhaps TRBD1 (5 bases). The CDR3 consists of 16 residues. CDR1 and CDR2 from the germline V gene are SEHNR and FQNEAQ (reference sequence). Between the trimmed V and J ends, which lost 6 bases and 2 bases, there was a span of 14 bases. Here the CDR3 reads CASSRDRVTYNSPLHF. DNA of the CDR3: TGTGCCAGCAGTAGAGACAGAGTAACCTATAATTCACCCCTCCACTTT. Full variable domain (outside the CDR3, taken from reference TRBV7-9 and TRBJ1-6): DTGVSQNPRHKITKRGQNVTFRCDPISEHNRLYWYRQTLGQGPEFLTYFQNEAQLEKSRLLSDRFSAERPKGSFSTLEIQRTEQGDSAMYLCASSRDRVTYNSPLHFGNGTRLTVT.

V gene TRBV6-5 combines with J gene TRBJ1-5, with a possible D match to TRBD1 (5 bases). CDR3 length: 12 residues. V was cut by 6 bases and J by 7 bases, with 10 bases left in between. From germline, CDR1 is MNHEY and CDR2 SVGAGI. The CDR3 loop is CASRATDQPQHF. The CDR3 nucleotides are TGTGCCAGCAGAGCGACAGACCAGCCCCAGCATTTT.

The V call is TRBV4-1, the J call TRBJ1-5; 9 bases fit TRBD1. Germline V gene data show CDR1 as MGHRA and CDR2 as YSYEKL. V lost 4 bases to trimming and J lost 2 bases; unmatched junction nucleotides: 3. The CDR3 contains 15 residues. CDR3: CASSRTGDRNQPQHF. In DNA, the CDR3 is TGCGCCAGCAGCCGGACAGGGGATCGCAATCAGCCCCAGCATTTT.

The CDR3 protein is CASSIAAGQTYEQYF. The DNA for the CDR3 is TGTGCCAGTAGTATAGCAGCAGGGCAAACCTACGAGCAGTACTTC. This sequence joins TRBV19 and TRBJ2-7, with D maybe TRBD1 (5 bases). V lost 1 base and J lost 2, with 12 bases in between. The CDR3 runs 15 residues. Germline V gene data show CDR1 as LNHDA and CDR2 as SQIVND (reference sequence).

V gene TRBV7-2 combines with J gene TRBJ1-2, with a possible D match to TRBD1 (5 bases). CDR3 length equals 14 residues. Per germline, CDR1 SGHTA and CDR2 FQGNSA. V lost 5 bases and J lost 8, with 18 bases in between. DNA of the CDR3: TGTGCCAGCAGCCCACAGGTGGAGAGGAGGGGCTACACCTTC. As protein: CASSPQVERRGYTF.

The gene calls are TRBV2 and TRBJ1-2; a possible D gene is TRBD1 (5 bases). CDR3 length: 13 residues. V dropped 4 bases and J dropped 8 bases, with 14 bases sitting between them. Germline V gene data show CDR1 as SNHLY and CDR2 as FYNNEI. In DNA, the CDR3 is TGTGCCAGCAGTGTAATGGCAGGGAACGGCTACACCTTC. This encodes CASSVMAGNGYTF. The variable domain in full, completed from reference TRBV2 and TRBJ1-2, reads EPEVTQTPSHQVTQMGQEVILRCVPISNHLYFYWYRQILGQKVEFLVSFYNNEISEKSEIFDDQFSVERPDGSNFTLKIRSTKLEDSAMYFCASSVMAGNGYTFGSGTRLTVV.

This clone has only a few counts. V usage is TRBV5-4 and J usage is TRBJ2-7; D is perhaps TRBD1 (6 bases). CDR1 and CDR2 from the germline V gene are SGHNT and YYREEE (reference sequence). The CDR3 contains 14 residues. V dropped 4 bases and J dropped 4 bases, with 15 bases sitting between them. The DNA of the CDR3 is TGTGCCAGCAGCCCTGATGGGACACTTTACGAGCAGTACTTC. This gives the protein CASSPDGTLYEQYF. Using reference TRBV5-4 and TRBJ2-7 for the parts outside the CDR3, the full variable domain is ETGVTQSPTHLIKTRGQQVTLRCSSQSGHNTVSWYQQALGQGPQFIFQYYREEENGRGNFPPRFSGLQFPNYSSELNVNALELDDSALYLCASSPDGTLYEQYFGPGTRLTVT.